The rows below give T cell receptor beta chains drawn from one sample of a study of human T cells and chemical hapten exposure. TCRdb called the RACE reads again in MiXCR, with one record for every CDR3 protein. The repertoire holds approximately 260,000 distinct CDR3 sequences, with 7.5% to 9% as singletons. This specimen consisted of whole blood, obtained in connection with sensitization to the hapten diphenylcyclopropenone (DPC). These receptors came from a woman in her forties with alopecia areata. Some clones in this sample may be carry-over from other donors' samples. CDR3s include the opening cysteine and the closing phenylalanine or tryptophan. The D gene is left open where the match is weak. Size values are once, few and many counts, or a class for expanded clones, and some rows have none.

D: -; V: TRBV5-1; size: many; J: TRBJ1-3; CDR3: CASSGMDGNTIYF; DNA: TGCGCCAGCAGCGGAATGGACGGAAACACCATATATTTT
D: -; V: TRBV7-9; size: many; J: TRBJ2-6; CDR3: CASSDSGANVLTF; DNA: TGTGCCAGCAGTGACTCTGGGGCCAACGTCCTGACTTTC
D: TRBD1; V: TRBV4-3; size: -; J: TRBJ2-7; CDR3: CASSQMTGLEQYF; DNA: TGCGCCAGCAGCCAAATGACAGGGCTCGAGCAGTACTTC
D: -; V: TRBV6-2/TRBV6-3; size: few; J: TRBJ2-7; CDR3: CASGDGLSSYEQYF; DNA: TGTGCCAGCGGGGACGGGTTGAGCTCCTACGAGCAGTACTTC
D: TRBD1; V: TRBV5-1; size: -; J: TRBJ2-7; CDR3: CASSPGQGHLYEQYF; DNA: TGCGCCAGCAGCCCTGGACAGGGGCACTTGTACGAGCAGTACTTC
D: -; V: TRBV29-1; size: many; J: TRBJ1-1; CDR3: CSVVDGDTEAFF; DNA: TGCAGCGTTGTTGACGGTGACACTGAAGCTTTCTTT
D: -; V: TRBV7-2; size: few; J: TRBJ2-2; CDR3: CASSFPLTGGELFF; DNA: TGTGCCAGCAGCTTTCCCCTCACCGGCGGGGAGCTGTTTTTT
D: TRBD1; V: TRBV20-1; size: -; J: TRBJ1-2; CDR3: CSARDRADYGYTF; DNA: TGCAGTGCTCGGGACAGGGCGGACTATGGCTACACCTTC
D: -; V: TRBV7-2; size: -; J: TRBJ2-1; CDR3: CASRKSGVARTEQFF; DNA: TGTGCCAGCAGAAAATCGGGGGTAGCCCGCACTGAGCAGTTCTTC
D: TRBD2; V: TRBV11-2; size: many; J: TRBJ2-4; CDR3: CASSSPGTRGIQYF; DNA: TGTGCCAGCAGCTCCCCCGGGACTAGAGGCATTCAGTACTTC
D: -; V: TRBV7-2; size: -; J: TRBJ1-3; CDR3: CASSQWHSRSGNTIYF; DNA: TGTGCCAGCAGCCAATGGCATAGTCGCTCTGGAAACACCATATATTTT
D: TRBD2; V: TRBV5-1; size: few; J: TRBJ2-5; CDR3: CASSFRGLAGTETQYF; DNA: TGCGCCAGCAGCTTCCGCGGACTAGCGGGAACGGAGACCCAGTACTTC
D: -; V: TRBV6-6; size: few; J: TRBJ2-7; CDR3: CASREQGWGEQYF; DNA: TGTGCCAGCCGAGAACAGGGATGGGGCGAGCAGTACTTC
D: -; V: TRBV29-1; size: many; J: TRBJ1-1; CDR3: CSVARGNTEAFF; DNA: TGCAGCGTTGCCAGGGGGAACACTGAAGCTTTCTTT
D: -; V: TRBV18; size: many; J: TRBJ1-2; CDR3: CASSPRRGDGYTF; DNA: TGTGCCAGCTCCCCCCGGAGGGGCGATGGCTACACCTTC
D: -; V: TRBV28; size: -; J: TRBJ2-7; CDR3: CASGPPREQYF; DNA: TGTGCCAGCGGCCCTCCACGCGAGCAGTACTTC
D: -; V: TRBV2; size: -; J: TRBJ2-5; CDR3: CASCEARGTGTQYF; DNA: TGTGCCAGCTGTGAAGCGCGGGGTACAGGGACCCAGTACTTC
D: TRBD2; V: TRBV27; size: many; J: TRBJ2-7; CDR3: CASSLGLAGGPGYEQYF; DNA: TGTGCCAGCAGTTTGGGTCTAGCGGGAGGGCCCGGTTACGAGCAGTACTTC
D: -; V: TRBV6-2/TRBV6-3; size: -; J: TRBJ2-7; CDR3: CASSWLVRPYEQYF; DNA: TGTGCCAGCAGTTGGCTGGTAAGGCCCTACGAGCAGTACTTC
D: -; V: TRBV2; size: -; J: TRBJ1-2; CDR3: CASSPEGDGYTF; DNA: TGTGCCAGCAGTCCGGAAGGGGATGGCTACACCTTC
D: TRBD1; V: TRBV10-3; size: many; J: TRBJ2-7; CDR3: CAISETGPLYEQYF; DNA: TGTGCCATCAGCGAGACAGGGCCACTCTACGAGCAGTACTTC
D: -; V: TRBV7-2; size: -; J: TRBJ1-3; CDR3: CASSLDPNSPGNTIYF; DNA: TGTGCCAGCAGCTTAGACCCAAACAGCCCTGGAAACACCATATATTTT
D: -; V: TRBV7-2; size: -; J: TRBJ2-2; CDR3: CASSFVRTLNTGELFF; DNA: TGTGCCAGCAGCTTCGTTAGGACTTTGAACACCGGGGAGCTGTTTTTT
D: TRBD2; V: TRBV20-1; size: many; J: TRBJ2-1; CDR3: CSALRGTSGYNEQFF; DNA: TGCAGTGCCCTAAGGGGGACTAGCGGATACAATGAGCAGTTCTTC
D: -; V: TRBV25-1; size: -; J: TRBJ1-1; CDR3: CASSSVFANTEAFF; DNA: TGTGCCAGCAGTTCCGTTTTCGCGAACACTGAAGCTTTCTTT
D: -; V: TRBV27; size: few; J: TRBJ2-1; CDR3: CASSSGRIEQFF; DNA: TGTGCCAGCAGTTCTGGTCGTATAGAGCAGTTCTTC
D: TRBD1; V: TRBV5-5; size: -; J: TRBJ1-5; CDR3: CASSLTGDRNQPQHF; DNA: TGTGCCAGCAGCTTGACAGGGGATCGCAATCAGCCCCAGCATTTT
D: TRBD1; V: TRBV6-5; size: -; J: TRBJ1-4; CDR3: CASSAQGTVLSTNEKLFF; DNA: TGTGCCAGCAGTGCCCAGGGGACAGTTCTTTCAACTAATGAAAAACTGTTTTTT
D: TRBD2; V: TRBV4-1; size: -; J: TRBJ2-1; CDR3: CASSLFPRLAGNNEQFF; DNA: TGCGCCAGCAGCCTCTTCCCGAGACTAGCGGGAAACAATGAGCAGTTCTTC
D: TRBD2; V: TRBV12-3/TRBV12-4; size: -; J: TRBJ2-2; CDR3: CASSHGGRGLRLAGTGELFF; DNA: TGTGCCAGCAGCCACGGGGGGCGGGGCCTCAGACTAGCGGGAACCGGGGAGCTGTTTTTT
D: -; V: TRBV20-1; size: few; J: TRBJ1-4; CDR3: CSAPLAANEKLFF; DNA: TGCAGTGCCCCCCTTGCAGCTAATGAAAAACTGTTTTTT
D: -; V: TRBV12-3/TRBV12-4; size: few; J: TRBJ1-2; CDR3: CASSFRSLPSF; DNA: TGTGCCAGCAGTTTTAGGAGTCTGCCTAGCTTC
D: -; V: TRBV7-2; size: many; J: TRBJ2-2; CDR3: CASSLTNRADTGELFF; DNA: TGTGCCAGCAGCTTGACGAACAGGGCGGACACCGGGGAGCTGTTTTTT
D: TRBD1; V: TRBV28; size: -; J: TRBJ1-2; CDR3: CASSSFRQGRNYGYTF; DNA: TGTGCCAGCAGTTCATTCAGACAGGGGAGGAACTATGGCTACACCTTC
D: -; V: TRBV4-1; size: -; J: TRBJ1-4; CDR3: CASSQAPAPGNEKLFF; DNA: TGCGCCAGCAGCCAGGCCCCAGCTCCCGGTAATGAAAAACTGTTTTTT
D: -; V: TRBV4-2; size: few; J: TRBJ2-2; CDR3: CASSQDPWLGENTGELFF; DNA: TGTGCCAGCAGCCAAGATCCCTGGCTAGGGGAAAACACCGGGGAGCTGTTTTTT
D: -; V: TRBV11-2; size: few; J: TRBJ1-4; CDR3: CASSLGGSTNEKLFF; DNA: TGTGCCAGCAGCTTAGGGGGGTCAACTAATGAAAAACTGTTTTTT
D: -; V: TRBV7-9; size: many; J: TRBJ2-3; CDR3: CASSWPDRSDTQYF; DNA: TGTGCCAGCAGCTGGCCCGACAGGAGTGATACGCAGTATTTT
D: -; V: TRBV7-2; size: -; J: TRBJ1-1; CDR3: CASSLADSMNTEAFF; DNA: TGTGCCAGCAGCTTGGCTGACTCCATGAACACTGAAGCTTTCTTT
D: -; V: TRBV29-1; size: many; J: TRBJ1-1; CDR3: CSVHKTAGTEAFF; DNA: TGCAGCGTCCACAAGACAGCTGGTACTGAAGCTTTCTTT
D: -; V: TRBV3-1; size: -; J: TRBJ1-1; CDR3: CASSQVLGDRAFF; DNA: TGTGCCAGCAGCCAGGTTTTAGGCGACCGAGCTTTCTTT
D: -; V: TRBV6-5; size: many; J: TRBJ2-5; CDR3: CASSYSARSKQETQYF; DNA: TGTGCCAGCAGTTACTCAGCCAGGTCCAAACAAGAGACCCAGTACTTC
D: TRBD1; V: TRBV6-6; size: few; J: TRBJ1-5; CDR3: CASSLTGQQPQHF; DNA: TGTGCCAGCAGTCTGACAGGGCAACAGCCCCAGCATTTT
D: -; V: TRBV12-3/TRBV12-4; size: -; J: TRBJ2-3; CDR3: CASSQGVGTDTQYF; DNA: TGTGCCAGCAGTCAAGGGGTGGGCACAGATACGCAGTATTTT
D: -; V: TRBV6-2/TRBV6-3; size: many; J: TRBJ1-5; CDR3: CASSPTFNQPQHF; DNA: TGTGCCAGCAGTCCCACCTTCAATCAGCCCCAGCATTTT
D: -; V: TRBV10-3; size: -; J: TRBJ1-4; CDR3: CAISESPGTGRGMFF; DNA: TGTGCCATCAGTGAGTCGCCTGGGACGGGAAGAGGGATGTTTTTT
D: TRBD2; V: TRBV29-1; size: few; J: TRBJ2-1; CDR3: CSVAKREGREQFF; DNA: TGCAGCGTTGCCAAGCGGGAGGGCCGGGAGCAGTTCTTC
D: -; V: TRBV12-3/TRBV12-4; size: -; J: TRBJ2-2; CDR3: CASSFFGELFF; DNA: TGTGCCAGCAGTTTTTTCGGGGAGCTGTTTTTT